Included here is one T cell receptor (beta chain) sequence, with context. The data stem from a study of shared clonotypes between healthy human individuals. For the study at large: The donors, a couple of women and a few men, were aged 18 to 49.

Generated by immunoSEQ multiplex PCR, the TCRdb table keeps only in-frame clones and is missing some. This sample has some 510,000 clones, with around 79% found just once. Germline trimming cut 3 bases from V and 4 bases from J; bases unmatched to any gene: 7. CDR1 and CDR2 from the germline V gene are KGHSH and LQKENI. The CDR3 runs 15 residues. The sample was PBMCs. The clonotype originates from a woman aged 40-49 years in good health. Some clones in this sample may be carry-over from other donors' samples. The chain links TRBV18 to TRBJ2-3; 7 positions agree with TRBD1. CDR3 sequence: CASSPRQGVADTQYF. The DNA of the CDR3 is TGTGCCAGCTCACCCCGCCAGGGGGTGGCAGATACGCAGTATTTT.